Below are 11 T cell receptor beta chains sequenced from a single sample in a study of shared clonotypes between healthy human individuals. Data came from immunoSEQ multiplex PCR; TCRdb stores just in-frame clones and leaves some out. The table lists 800,000 to 1,200,000 clones, about four fifths of them singletons, with under 0.6% in the top ten. Sequenced: memory CD4+ T cells from PBMCs. The subset: CD45RA-negative fraction. These receptors were collected from a man aged 18 to 29 in good health. Some clones in this sample may be carry-over from other donors' samples.

This chain joins TRBV7-2 and TRBJ2-5; D might be TRBD2 (6 bases). There are 16 residues in the CDR3. The V end was cut by 3 bases, the J end by 4 bases, with 18 bases between. Germline V gene sequence: CDR1 SGHTA, CDR2 FQGNSA. This CDR3 is CASSFDAGRSRETQYF. In DNA form, the CDR3 reads TGTGCCAGCAGCTTCGATGCGGGAAGGAGTAGAGAGACCCAGTACTTC.

The chain combines TRBV11-2 with TRBJ2-7, with D possibly matching TRBD1 (6 bases). Germline-derived CDR1 and CDR2 are SGHAT and FQNNGV. The V and J ends lost 6 bases and 4 bases respectively, with 25 bases between them. CDR3 length: 17 amino acids. The CDR3 is CASRSPGTRNQGYEQYF. As DNA, the CDR3 is TGTGCCAGCAGATCACCCGGGACAAGAAACCAGGGTTACGAGCAGTACTTC.

This clone has more than one count but fewer than ten. V is TRBV2 and J is TRBJ1-1; D may be TRBD1 (5 bases). Looked up from germline, CDR1 is SNHLY and CDR2 is FYNNEI. V was clipped by 3 bases and J by 11 bases, with 10 bases between them. CDR3 size: 11 residues. CDR3 in amino acids: CASSEGGRAFF. The CDR3 region has the DNA TGTGCCAGCAGTGAGGGGGGTCGGGCTTTCTTT.

This clone was seen a handful of times. The chain has TRBV2 and TRBJ1-5; the D is unclear. CDR3 length: 12 residues. CDR1 is SNHLY and CDR2 is FYNNEI in the germline V gene. Trimming shortened V by 2 bases and J by 7 bases, and 6 bases separated the two germline ends. In DNA form, the CDR3 reads TGTGCCAGCAGTGAAAGAGCCCAGCCCCAGCATTTT. Encoded protein: CASSERAQPQHF.

In its sample, this clone was seen many times. The CDR3 spells CASSELWSSSYNEQFF. For the CDR3, the DNA is TGTGCCAGCAGTGAATTGTGGTCCAGCTCCTACAATGAGCAGTTCTTC. V is TRBV25-1 and J is TRBJ2-1; D call uncertain. CDR1 and CDR2 from the germline V gene are MGHDK and SYGVNS. CDR3 length: 16 amino acids. V lost 1 base and J 0 bases, leaving 10 bases between the germline ends.

V gene TRBV6-1 combines with J gene TRBJ2-1, with 13 nucleotides matching TRBD2. The V gene's germline CDR1 is MNHNS and CDR2 SASEGT. J gave up 0 bases and V 4 bases, and 6 bases lay outside the gene matches. There are 18 residues in the CDR3. DNA for the CDR3: TGTGCCAGCAGTGCAGGACTAGCGGGAGTGATCTCCTACAATGAGCAGTTCTTC. Translated: CASSAGLAGVISYNEQFF.

Only a few counts were recorded for this clone. This chain connects TRBV18 to TRBJ1-3; D is unclear. Germline-derived CDR1 and CDR2 are KGHSH and LQKENI. This CDR3 has 16 residues. Trimming removed 5 bases at V and 0 bases at J, with 14 bases between. The CDR3 here is CASSSSADRSGNTIYF. The CDR3 DNA reads as TGTGCCAGCTCATCATCAGCAGACCGCTCTGGAAACACCATATATTTT.

In this sample, this clone turned up once. Other DNA variants within this sample encode the same CDR3. The CDR3 sequence is CSVEGRGRNTEAFF. CDR3 nucleotide sequence: TGCAGCGTTGAGGGCAGGGGTCGGAACACTGAAGCTTTCTTT. The J gene is TRBJ1-1, the V gene TRBV29-1, with D possibly being TRBD1 (6 bases). There are 14 residues in the CDR3. The V end was cut by 3 bases, the J end by 1 base, with 12 bases between. Germline CDR1 is SQVTM and CDR2 is ANQGSEA.

This clone was found a few times. The V gene is TRBV6-1, the J gene TRBJ1-5, with TRBD1 matching 8 bases. Germline V CDR1 and CDR2: MNHNS, SASEGT. Trimming took 6 bases from V and 5 from J; bases not matched to a gene: 6. The CDR3 length is 14 residues. CDR3 protein: CASRGGRGHQPQHF. DNA of the CDR3: TGTGCCAGCAGAGGGGGCAGGGGGCATCAGCCCCAGCATTTT.

This sequence joins TRBV4-3 and TRBJ2-7, with D perhaps TRBD1 or TRBD2 (5 bases each). V dropped 0 bases and J dropped 4 bases, with 13 bases sitting between them. Germline CDR1 LGHNA, CDR2 YSLEER. This CDR3 has 15 amino acids. CDR3 bases: TGCGCCAGCAGCCAAGATCAGTGGGGGTCGTACGAGCAGTACTTC. It specifies CASSQDQWGSYEQYF.

The chain couples TRBV2 to TRBJ2-5; 10 nucleotides align to TRBD1. This CDR3 spans 15 amino acids. J was trimmed by 1 base and V by 5 bases; bases with no gene match: 4. Per the germline V gene, CDR1 is SNHLY and CDR2 is FYNNEI. In DNA, the CDR3 is TGTGCCAGCAGTTTGGGACAGGGGCCCCAAGAGACCCAGTACTTC. Translating gives CASSLGQGPQETQYF.